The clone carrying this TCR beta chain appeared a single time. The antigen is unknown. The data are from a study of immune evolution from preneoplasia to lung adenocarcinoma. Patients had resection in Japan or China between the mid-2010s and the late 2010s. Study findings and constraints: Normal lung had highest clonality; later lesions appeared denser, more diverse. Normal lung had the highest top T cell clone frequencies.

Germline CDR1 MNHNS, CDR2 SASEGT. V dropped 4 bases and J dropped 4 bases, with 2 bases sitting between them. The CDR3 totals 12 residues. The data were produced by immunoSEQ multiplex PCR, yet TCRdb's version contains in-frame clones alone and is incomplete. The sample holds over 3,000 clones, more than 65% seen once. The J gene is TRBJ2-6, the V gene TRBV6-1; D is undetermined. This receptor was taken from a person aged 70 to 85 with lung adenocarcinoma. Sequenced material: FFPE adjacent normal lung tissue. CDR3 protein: CASSGGANVLTF. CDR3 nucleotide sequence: TGTGCCAGCAGTGGGGGGGCCAACGTCCTGACTTTC.